Listed here are 9 T cell receptor beta chains from one sample, sequenced in a study of blood T cell repertoires in COVID-19. The data were produced by immunoSEQ multiplex PCR, yet TCRdb's version contains in-frame clones alone and is incomplete. The table has 150,000 to 200,000 clones, 70% to 90% seen once. Sequencing was performed on peripheral blood. The receptor set was obtained from a man aged 65 to 79 with active or convalescent COVID-19.

The chain carries TRBV29-1 and TRBJ2-5; 8 nucleotides line up with TRBD1. The ends lost 6 bases at V and 4 bases at J; junction bases unmatched: 7. The CDR3 totals 13 residues. Germline V gene lookup returns CDR1 SQVTM and CDR2 ANQGSEA. Here the CDR3 reads CSVMQGAGETQYF. The CDR3 DNA sequence: TGCAGCGTAATGCAGGGGGCGGGAGAGACCCAGTACTTC.

This chain joins TRBV5-1 and TRBJ2-3, with 9 bases matching TRBD1. The junction had 6 bases not matched to a gene; V was cut back by 2 bases and J by 5 bases. This CDR3 is built from 15 residues. Germline V gives CDR1 SGHRS, CDR2 YFSETQ. This CDR3 reads CASSLTGTGLDTQYF. In DNA form, the CDR3 reads TGCGCCAGCAGCTTAACCGGGACAGGGTTAGATACGCAGTATTTT.

V gene TRBV5-1 combines with J gene TRBJ2-3; maybe TRBD1 (6 bases). The CDR3 extends over 14 amino acids. V gave up 4 bases and J gave up 0 bases, with 9 bases separating them. The V gene's germline CDR1 is SGHRS and CDR2 YFSETQ. The CDR3 DNA is TGCGCCAGCAGCCTTACAGGGAGCACAGATACGCAGTATTTT. Translating it yields CASSLTGSTDTQYF. Combining the CDR3 with reference TRBV5-1 and TRBJ2-3 gives the whole variable domain KAGVTQTPRYLIKTRGQQVTLSCSPISGHRSVSWYQQTPGQGLQFLFEYFSETQRNKGNFPGRFSGRQFSNSRSEMNVSTLELGDSALYLCASSLTGSTDTQYFGPGTRLTVL.

The rearrangement links TRBV3-1 (or the pseudogene TRBV3-2) to TRBJ2-3; 11 bases match TRBD2. V was pared by 7 bases and J by 5 bases, with 11 bases of the junction left unmatched. Germline V lookup: CDR1 LGHDT, CDR2 YNNKEL (reference sequence). CDR3 length: 16 residues. CDR3 protein: CASTSGVAGGRDTQYF. CDR3 sequence (DNA): TGTGCCAGCACCTCCGGGGTAGCGGGGGGGCGAGATACGCAGTATTTT.

J is TRBJ2-1 and V is TRBV29-1, with D tentatively TRBD1 (5 bases). Trimming pared 6 bases from V and 10 bases from J, leaving 16 bases between. The germline gives CDR1 SQVTM, CDR2 ANQGSEA. The CDR3 has 12 residues. CDR3 bases: TGCAGCGTACATACAGGTTTCCAGGAGCAGTTCTTC. This sequence encodes CSVHTGFQEQFF.

The chain recombines TRBV15 with TRBJ2-1; TRBD2 might be the D (5 bases). CDR3 length: 13 residues. Germline V CDR1 and CDR2: LNHNV, YYDKDF (reference sequence). The ends were cut back, 0 bases at V and 9 bases at J, with 9 bases in the middle. The CDR3 protein is CATSRERGLEQFF. In DNA, the CDR3 is TGTGCCACCAGCAGAGAAAGAGGGCTTGAGCAGTTCTTC.

The V and J genes are TRBV11-3 and TRBJ1-1; 7 bases fit TRBD1. CDR3 length: 18 residues. Trimming cost V 5 bases and J 1 base; bases outside gene matches: 16. Germline V gene data show CDR1 as SGHNT and CDR2 as YENEEA. CDR3 in DNA: TGTGCCAGCAGCCGAAGGGTGACAGGGCGAGTTAAGAACACTGAAGCTTTCTTT. Amino acids: CASSRRVTGRVKNTEAFF.

This chain links TRBV5-1 with TRBJ2-5, with 9 bases identical to TRBD1. Per germline, CDR1 SGHRS and CDR2 YFSETQ. CDR3 length: 15 amino acids. Unmatched junction bases numbered 9, after V lost 4 bases and J lost 5 bases. The CDR3 DNA sequence: TGCGCCAGCAGCCGGTCCGGGACAGGGCAGGAGACCCAGTACTTC. This gives the protein CASSRSGTGQETQYF.

This sequence joins TRBV29-1 and TRBJ2-1; a weak D match, TRBD2 (6 bases). The germline gives CDR1 SQVTM, CDR2 ANQGSEA. The CDR3 consists of 14 residues. V was shortened by 1 base and J by 3 bases, with 10 bases between the two germline ends. For the CDR3, the DNA is TGCAGCGTTGAAGCTGGTAGCGGCTACAATGAGCAGTTCTTC. Translated: CSVEAGSGYNEQFF.